This TCR beta chain was found in a study of beta chain features in type 1 diabetes. General observations from the study: Cells carrying high TCR expression could end up over-represented when cDNA is sequenced. PCR might favor shorter templates, equally in patients and controls.

CDR3 size: 17 residues. Germline CDR1 and CDR2: LNHDA and SQIVND (reference sequence). V shed 5 bases, J shed 2 bases, and the junction held 10 bases outside the gene matches. The authors reverse transcribed all of the isolated RNA, so sequencing captured expressed TCRB transcripts. The method was immunoSEQ multiplex PCR; TCRdb's version includes in-frame clones alone and lacks a portion of them. The data show about 620,000 clones, 15% to 17% seen once. Every single donor gave one heparinised blood draw, and these averaged approximately 120 mL. By way of CD45RO/CCR7/CD25/CD127/CD95/CD27, the CD4+ regulatory, stem cell-like memory, central memory and naive cells were sorted. Note on this clone: The target antigen is unknown.

Sequenced: naive CD4+ T cells from blood. The chain carries TRBV19 and TRBJ2-4; 9 bases line up with TRBD1. This TCR was recovered from a man between 18 and 29 years old in good health. Written as DNA, the CDR3 is TGTGCCAGTAGTGACCGGGGACAGGGCGGGTCCAAAAACATTCAGTACTTC. Translation gives CASSDRGQGGSKNIQYF.